This T cell receptor beta chain came from a study of T cells in Graves' hyperthyroidism and ophthalmopathy. Study observations and caveats: Model predictions of ophthalmopathy came a median roughly 6.4 months before onset. Researchers found most expanded thyroid clonotypes above 0.001 in blood as well.

Regions amplified from RNA transcripts were the TCR beta CDR3 regions. The TCR CDR3 first-round RT-PCR relied on the HTBI primer set. In TCRdb, the multiplex PCR reads were re-called with MiXCR into one record per CDR3 protein. This table holds 400,000 to 600,000 distinct CDR3 sequences, approximately 16% found once. In the case of this clonotype: Its specificity is not known.

Germline CDR1 reads MGHRA; CDR2 reads YSYEKL. J was trimmed by 3 bases and V by 1 base; bases with no gene match: 7. CDR3 length: 17 amino acids. Diagnosis rested on symptoms, serum thyroxine and TRAb, thyroid ultrasound, and orbital computed tomography. The specimen was blood. The genes are TRBV4-1 and TRBJ2-5, with 11 bases that match TRBD2. This TCR derives from a woman younger than 45 with Graves' ophthalmopathy. CDR3 protein: CASSQGELAGDEETQYF. The CDR3 DNA follows: TGCGCCAGCAGCCAAGGAGAACTAGCGGGAGACGAAGAGACCCAGTACTTC.